These 26 T cell receptor beta chains originate from one sample sequenced in a study of shared clonotypes between healthy human individuals. Assay used: immunoSEQ multiplex PCR; TCRdb lists only in-frame clones, some missing. This sample carries over a million clones, around three quarters of them seen once, and the ten largest clones take about 0.52%. The specimen sequenced was memory CD4+ T cells from PBMCs. As for subset: CD45RA-negative fraction. Every receptor here comes from a man aged 18-30 years in good health. Some clones in this sample may be carry-over from other donors' samples.

With regard to this clone: A junction boundary mismatches the germline segment, possibly from a read error. The genes are TRBV18 and TRBJ2-2; perhaps D is TRBD1 or TRBD2 (5 bases each). The CDR3 is 17 amino acids. Germline-derived CDR1 and CDR2 are KGHSH and LQKENI. CDR3 loop: CASSPPLGEANTGELFF. CDR3 DNA: TGTGCCAGCTCCCCACCACTGGGGGAAGCGAACACCGGGGAGCTGTTTTTT.

Points on this clone: This specimen includes other DNA sequences encoding the same CDR3. The chain couples TRBV28 to TRBJ1-2; D gene unclear. V was trimmed by 6 bases and J by 2 bases, leaving 7 bases between them. Per the germline V gene, CDR1 is MDHEN and CDR2 is SYDVKM. This CDR3 contains 12 residues. CDR3 DNA sequence: TGTGCCAGCAGCAGTGACAACTATGGCTACACCTTC. It codes for CASSSDNYGYTF.

This chain joins TRBV7-9 and TRBJ2-5; D uncertain. Trimming left V 1 base short and J 9 bases short, with 6 bases between. Germline-derived CDR1 and CDR2 are SEHNR and FQNEAQ (reference sequence). The CDR3 has 11 amino acids. CDR3 DNA sequence: TGTGCCAGCAGCTTAGTCCCGCCCCAGTACTTC. It is translated as CASSLVPPQYF.

V and J are TRBV19 and TRBJ2-7; D perhaps matches TRBD1 (6 bases). The CDR3 is 14 residues long. Germline CDR1 LNHDA, CDR2 SQIVND (reference sequence). V was cut by 6 bases and J by 0 bases, with 12 bases left in between. CDR3 nucleotides: TGTGCCAGTAGCGGTCAGGGGAGCTCCTACGAGCAGTACTTC. The encoded protein is CASSGQGSSYEQYF.

This clone has more than one count but fewer than ten. This chain uses TRBV20-1 with TRBJ2-7, with D hard to call. Between the trimmed V and J ends, which lost 7 bases and 0 bases, there was a span of 7 bases. Germline V gene sequence: CDR1 DFQATT, CDR2 SNEGSKA (reference sequence). This CDR3 spans 11 amino acids. The CDR3 loop reads CSVRGSYEQYF. The CDR3, as DNA: TGCAGTGTCCGCGGCTCCTACGAGCAGTACTTC.

This chain's CDR3 is CASRASFSYGYTF. The CDR3 nucleotides read TGTGCCAGCAGGGCGAGTTTTTCCTATGGCTACACCTTC. This chain connects TRBV5-4 to TRBJ1-2; D gene uncertain. With 5 bases removed from V and 4 bases from J, the gap between germline ends came to 12 bases. The CDR3 runs 13 residues. CDR1 SGHNT and CDR2 YYREEE come from the germline V gene (reference sequence).

The rearrangement links TRBV6-6 to TRBJ1-3; D uncertain. Germline CDR1 reads MNHNY; CDR2 reads SVGAGI (reference sequence). V was cut by 6 bases and J by 4 bases, with 7 bases left in between. The CDR3 sequence is 12 residues long. CDR3 nucleotides: TGTGCCAGCAGCCCCGCGGGAAACACCATATATTTT. It translates to CASSPAGNTIYF.

On this clone itself: This sample includes further DNA sequences coding for the same CDR3. The chain employs TRBV18 and TRBJ2-3; D is uncertain. The ends were cut back, 0 bases at V and 4 bases at J, with 5 bases in the middle. The germline CDR1 and CDR2 sequences are KGHSH and LQKENI. CDR3 length equals 13 residues. The CDR3 DNA reads TGTGCCAGCTCACCACCGGAAGCAGATACGCAGTATTTT. Its translation: CASSPPEADTQYF. The full variable domain, rest sourced from reference TRBV18 and TRBJ2-3, is NAGVMQNPRHLVRRRGQEARLRCSPMKGHSHVYWYRQLPEEGLKFMVYLQKENIIDESGMPKERFSAEFPKEGPSILRIQQVVRGDSAAYFCASSPPEADTQYFGPGTRLTVL.

The genes are TRBV18 and TRBJ2-7; D unresolved. Germline V gives CDR1 KGHSH, CDR2 LQKENI. This CDR3 is built from 14 residues. Trimming took 4 bases from V and 4 from J, leaving 14 bases between them. Here the CDR3 reads CASSRNPASYEQYF. In DNA form, the CDR3 reads TGTGCCAGCTCACGAAATCCAGCGTCTTACGAGCAGTACTTC.

The chain is built from TRBV5-4 and TRBJ1-1; 7 bases map to TRBD1. V lost 2 bases to trimming and J lost 2 bases; unmatched junction nucleotides: 3. The CDR3 loop spans 14 amino acids. CDR1 is SGHNT, CDR2 YYREEE, per germline (reference sequence). The chain's CDR3 is CASSLGQVNTEAFF. Here the CDR3 DNA reads TGTGCCAGCAGCTTAGGACAGGTTAACACTGAAGCTTTCTTT.

J is TRBJ1-5 and V is TRBV29-1; unclear D gene. The V and J ends lost 3 bases and 3 bases respectively, with 9 bases between them. CDR3 length equals 13 residues. Germline lookup yields CDR1 SQVTM and CDR2 ANQGSEA. The CDR3 spells CSVELGDNQPQHF. CDR3 DNA sequence: TGCAGCGTTGAGCTTGGAGACAATCAGCCCCAGCATTTT.

The chain is built from TRBV6-6 and TRBJ2-7; a weak D match, TRBD1 (5 bases). V was clipped by 4 bases and J by 3 bases, with 10 bases between them. CDR3 length equals 13 residues. Germline lookup yields CDR1 MNHNY and CDR2 SVGAGI (reference sequence). The CDR3 is CASSLGVRYEQYF. The CDR3 DNA follows: TGTGCCAGCAGTTTAGGGGTTCGCTACGAGCAGTACTTC.

The chain carries TRBV7-8 and TRBJ1-1; D is ambiguous. V was shortened by 2 bases and J by 8 bases, with 9 bases between the two germline ends. The CDR3 is made up of 12 amino acids. Germline-derived CDR1 and CDR2 are SGHVS and FQNEAQ. In DNA, the CDR3 is TGTGCCAGCAGCTTATTTAGCAGGGAAGCTTTCTTT. This encodes CASSLFSREAFF.

The V gene is TRBV18, the J gene TRBJ2-7; weak D call: TRBD1 (6 bases). CDR1 and CDR2 from the germline V gene are KGHSH and LQKENI. V lost 4 bases to trimming and J lost 2 bases, with 15 bases between them. This CDR3 contains 15 residues. The CDR3 nucleotides read TGTGCCAGCTCACTAGCGCGGACAGCTACCTACGAGCAGTACTTC. Translation: CASSLARTATYEQYF.

The chain uses TRBV2 and TRBJ1-4; the D gene is possibly TRBD1 (5 bases). Germline V gene lookup returns CDR1 SNHLY and CDR2 FYNNEI. Trimming left V 3 bases short and J 4 bases short, with 9 bases between. There are 14 residues in the CDR3. The CDR3: CASSEGGYNEKLFF. The CDR3 DNA sequence: TGTGCCAGCAGTGAGGGGGGGTATAATGAAAAACTGTTTTTT. Drawing the rest from reference TRBV2 and TRBJ1-4, the complete variable domain is EPEVTQTPSHQVTQMGQEVILRCVPISNHLYFYWYRQILGQKVEFLVSFYNNEISEKSEIFDDQFSVERPDGSNFTLKIRSTKLEDSAMYFCASSEGGYNEKLFFGSGTQLSVL.

The chain recombines TRBV29-1 with TRBJ2-4; possibly TRBD1 for D (5 bases). The CDR3 loop spans 12 amino acids. V dropped 2 bases and J dropped 7 bases, with 9 bases sitting between them. Germline values: CDR1 SQVTM, CDR2 ANQGSEA. CDR3 loop: CSVEPGPNIQYF. The DNA of the CDR3 is TGCAGCGTTGAACCAGGGCCCAACATTCAGTACTTC. The entire variable domain, with the rest obtained from reference TRBV29-1 and TRBJ2-4, is as follows: SAVISQKPSRDICQRGTSLTIQCQVDSQVTMMFWYRQQPGQSLTLIATANQGSEATYESGFVIDKFPISRPNLTFSTLTVSNMSPEDSSIYLCSVEPGPNIQYFGAGTRLSVL.

This chain joins TRBV5-1 and TRBJ1-2; a possible D gene is TRBD1 (5 bases). CDR1 and CDR2 (germline): SGHRS, YFSETQ. The V end lost 0 bases, the J end lost 6 bases, and 9 bases lay between the germline ends. CDR3 length: 13 amino acids. The CDR3 here is CASSLARDDGYTF. CDR3 nucleotide sequence: TGCGCCAGCAGCTTGGCCAGGGATGATGGCTACACCTTC.

In its sample, this clone was seen once. This chain joins TRBV7-8 and TRBJ2-7; D perhaps matches TRBD2 (6 bases). The V gene's germline CDR1 is SGHVS and CDR2 FQNEAQ. Trimming shortened V by 0 bases and J by 0 bases, and 18 bases separated the two germline ends. The CDR3 is made up of 18 amino acids. CDR3 DNA: TGTGCCAGCAGCTTAGCCCCCTTGGGCGGGACGAGCTCCTACGAGCAGTACTTC. It specifies CASSLAPLGGTSSYEQYF.

This rearrangement joins TRBV4-2 to TRBJ2-7, with D possibly matching TRBD1 (6 bases). The germline gives CDR1 LGHNA, CDR2 YNFKEQ. The CDR3 totals 15 residues. V shed 5 bases and J shed 2 bases, with 16 bases lying between them. The CDR3 protein is CASSKTGTTPYEQYF. The CDR3, as DNA: TGTGCCAGCAGCAAAACAGGGACAACCCCCTACGAGCAGTACTTC.

The J gene is TRBJ2-7, the V gene TRBV5-1, with D possibly called TRBD1 or TRBD2 (5 bases each). From germline, CDR1 is SGHRS and CDR2 YFSETQ. The CDR3 sequence is 13 residues long. Between the trimmed V and J ends, which lost 7 bases and 2 bases, there was a span of 13 bases. CDR3 in DNA: TGCGCCAGCTCCGACAGCGGTCCCTACGAGCAGTACTTC. It yields the protein CASSDSGPYEQYF.

The chain combines TRBV5-1 with TRBJ1-5; TRBD1 agrees at 9 bases. CDR3 length: 14 amino acids. V lost 5 bases and J lost 4; bases outside the gene matches: 4. Germline V gives CDR1 SGHRS, CDR2 YFSETQ. The CDR3 sequence: CASSMGTGNQPQHF. The CDR3 DNA reads as TGCGCCAGCAGTATGGGGACAGGGAATCAGCCCCAGCATTTT.

The chain has TRBV7-9 and TRBJ2-7, with TRBD1 identical over 9 bases. The germline gives CDR1 SEHNR, CDR2 FQNEAQ (reference sequence). Unmatched junction bases numbered 5, after V lost 5 bases and J lost 3 bases. CDR3 size: 14 residues. The CDR3 spells CASSRQGGGYEQYF. CDR3 DNA sequence: TGTGCCAGCAGCCGACAGGGGGGTGGCTACGAGCAGTACTTC.

The genes are TRBV5-1 and TRBJ2-7, with a tentative D call TRBD2 (6 bases). V was pared by 0 bases and J by 3 bases, with 13 bases between. The CDR3 contains 15 residues. CDR1 and CDR2 (germline): SGHRS, YFSETQ. The CDR3 nucleotides read TGCGCCAGCAGCTTGGGCTCTAGCGCAGGCTACGAGCAGTACTTC. This codes for CASSLGSSAGYEQYF.

The chain uses TRBV9 and TRBJ2-1, with TRBD2 identical over 8 bases. V shed 4 bases, J shed 6 bases, and the junction held 9 bases outside the gene matches. The CDR3 loop spans 15 amino acids. Looked up from germline, CDR1 is SGDLS and CDR2 is YYNGEE. This CDR3 is CASSTREGRGNEQFF. As DNA, the CDR3 is TGTGCCAGCAGCACCCGGGAGGGCCGGGGCAATGAGCAGTTCTTC.

This clone was detected only a few times. The rearrangement links TRBV18 to TRBJ2-7; 7 positions match TRBD1. Per the germline V gene, CDR1 is KGHSH and CDR2 is LQKENI. V was pared by 4 bases and J by 7 bases, with 7 bases of the junction left unmatched. The CDR3 spans 13 residues. CDR3 in DNA: TGTGCCAGCTCACAGGGGGCTCGCGGAGAGCAGTACTTC. Its protein is CASSQGARGEQYF.

V gene TRBV30 combines with J gene TRBJ2-7, with D perhaps TRBD2 (6 bases). Germline V gene data show CDR1 as GTSNPN and CDR2 as SVGIG (reference sequence). The V end lost 2 bases, the J end lost 3 bases, and 17 bases lay between the germline ends. This CDR3 has 15 residues. The CDR3 nucleotides are TGTGCCTGGAGTCCCCGGCCTCGGGAGAACTACGAGCAGTACTTC. This encodes CAWSPRPRENYEQYF.